These T cell receptor beta chains were read from a single sample in a study of T cells after yellow fever vaccination. Each CDR3 protein gets one entry after TCRdb re-called the 5' RACE reads with MiXCR. The sample has 300,000 to 350,000 distinct CDR3 sequences, 3.5% to 4.5% seen once. The sample here was PBMCs, taken 15 days after the yellow fever booster vaccination. The receptors come from a man between 18 and 35 years old who received the YFV17D yellow fever vaccine. CDR3s include the opening cysteine and the closing phenylalanine or tryptophan. The order of the fields is clone size, D gene, V gene, J gene, CDR3 DNA, CDR3 protein. A D gene is named only where the DNA matches it firmly. Rows may omit the clone size; those that give it use once, few, many or a size class.

once	TRBD1	TRBV5-5	TRBJ1-5	TGTGCCAGCAGCTTGGAGGGACAGGGCTGGGAGCCCCAGCAATTT	CASSLEGQGWEPQQF
.	TRBD1	TRBV7-3	TRBJ1-2	TGTGCCAGCAGCTTAATGGCCAGGGGGCCAGGCTACACCTTC	CASSLMARGPGYTF
many	.	TRBV6-5	TRBJ1-2	TGTGCCAGCAGTTACTCGGGAGAGGCTTGGGGCTACACCTTC	CASSYSGEAWGYTF
.	.	TRBV18	TRBJ1-5	TGTGCCAGCTCACCAAACAAGGGGGGTCAGCCCCAGCATTTT	CASSPNKGGQPQHF
many	.	TRBV7-6	TRBJ2-5	TGTGCCAGCATCCGGGGGCCGGGTGAGACCCAGTACTTC	CASIRGPGETQYF
few	.	TRBV4-1	TRBJ2-6	TGCGCCAGCAGCCAAGAATGGGGGACTGGGGCCAACGTCCTGACTTTC	CASSQEWGTGANVLTF
many	.	TRBV5-1	TRBJ1-2	TGCGCCAGCAGCTTGGCGGAAGCAATTGGCTACACCTTC	CASSLAEAIGYTF
few	TRBD2	TRBV2	TRBJ2-1	TGTGCCAGCAGTCGTCGCGCTAGCGGGGGAGGGAATGAGCAGTTCTTC	CASSRRASGGGNEQFF
many	.	TRBV6-5	TRBJ2-1	TGTGCCAGCAGCCTTAGCCCGGGGCGGGTTTACAATGAGCAGTTCTTC	CASSLSPGRVYNEQFF
many	TRBD2	TRBV5-1	TRBJ2-1	TGCGCCAGCAGCTTCGGCGGGGGTGGTGCCTCAGAGCAGTTCTTC	CASSFGGGGASEQFF
.	TRBD1	TRBV18	TRBJ1-3	TGTGCCAGCTCACCAACGGAGGGGGCTTTTGGAAACACCATATATTTT	CASSPTEGAFGNTIYF
.	TRBD2	TRBV11-1	TRBJ2-2	TGTGCCAGCAGCCTCGGGGGGGGAGCCGGGGAGCTGTTTTTT	CASSLGGGAGELFF
many	.	TRBV7-2	TRBJ2-3	TGTGCCAGCAGTCCCGGGACCCGGGATACGCAGTATTTT	CASSPGTRDTQYF
many	.	TRBV7-2	TRBJ1-2	TGTGCCAGCAGCACAATTGGACAACCCTCCTATGGCTACACCTTC	CASSTIGQPSYGYTF
.	.	TRBV20-1	TRBJ1-2	TGCAGTGCTGTCACGAGTAGCTATGGCTACACCTTC	CSAVTSSYGYTF
.	TRBD1	TRBV20-1	TRBJ1-6	TGCAGTGCTTTTTCCGGGACAGGGACAAATTCACCCCTCCACTTT	CSAFSGTGTNSPLHF
few	.	TRBV4-3	TRBJ2-2	TGCGCCAGCAGCCAAGTATTTTTTAAATCCCTAACTCCCGGGGAGCTGTTTTTT	CASSQVFFKSLTPGELFF
many	TRBD1	TRBV5-1	TRBJ1-2	TGCGCCAGCAGCTGGGACAGTGTCTACACCTTC	CASSWDSVYTF
few	.	TRBV25-1	TRBJ1-5	TGTGCCAGCAGTGAAGGGGGTAACAATCAGCCCCAGCATTTT	CASSEGGNNQPQHF
few	.	TRBV3-1	TRBJ1-2	TGTGCCAGCAGCCAAGGAAGTCTCGGGGCGGGCTATGGCTACACCTTC	CASSQGSLGAGYGYTF
many	.	TRBV5-1	TRBJ1-1	TGCGCCAGCAGCGATGCTCAGGGTAGCACTGAAGCTTTCTTT	CASSDAQGSTEAFF
many	TRBD1	TRBV20-1	TRBJ1-5	TGCAGTGCTCTAGAGGGGGCTAACGATCAGCCCCAGCATTTT	CSALEGANDQPQHF
few	.	TRBV6-2/TRBV6-3	TRBJ1-6	TGTGCCGGAGAAGCCCCAACTTCACCCCTCCACTTT	CAGEAPTSPLHF
many	TRBD1	TRBV27	TRBJ1-2	TGTGCCAGCAGTTCCTCAGGGGGCGCGTATTCTGGCTACACCTTC	CASSSSGGAYSGYTF
.	.	TRBV7-2	TRBJ1-4	TGTGCCAGCAGCTCCCGGGCGACAACTAATGAAAAACTGTTTTTT	CASSSRATTNEKLFF
many	.	TRBV20-1	TRBJ2-2	TGCAGTGCTAGAGGACATAACACCGGGGAGCTGTTTTTT	CSARGHNTGELFF
many	TRBD2	TRBV7-9	TRBJ2-1	TGTGCCAGCAGCTCCCCGCTAATCGGGGGGAAGTACAATGAGCAGTTCTTC	CASSSPLIGGKYNEQFF
.	TRBD1	TRBV7-8	TRBJ2-1	TGTGCCAGCAGTCTAGAGGGGGCGTTCTTTGAGCAGTTCTTC	CASSLEGAFFEQFF
.	TRBD2	TRBV5-4	TRBJ2-5	TGTGCCAGCAGTTCGCCTAGCGGGGGGGATCAAGAGACCCAGTACTTC	CASSSPSGGDQETQYF
many	.	TRBV29-1	TRBJ2-2	TGCAGCGTTGAACGATTGAACACCGGGGAGCTGTTTTTT	CSVERLNTGELFF
.	.	TRBV9	TRBJ1-1	TGTGCCAGCAGCGTAGTATCAGGGGTCGGCTTTGAAGCTTTCTTT	CASSVVSGVGFEAFF
many	.	TRBV5-1	TRBJ1-3	TGCGCCAGCAGCAGGGACTTCGTCGGAAACACCATATATTTT	CASSRDFVGNTIYF
many	TRBD1	TRBV18	TRBJ2-1	TGTGCCAGCTCACCCAGCCGACAGGGGTACAATGAGCAGTTCTTC	CASSPSRQGYNEQFF
many	.	TRBV12-3/TRBV12-4	TRBJ2-2	TGTGCCAGCGTATGGGGGGGCGACACCGGGGAGCTGTTTTTT	CASVWGGDTGELFF
few	.	TRBV6-5	TRBJ2-3	TGTGCCAGCAGTTACCTAAGACAGTCCACAGATACGCAGTATTTT	CASSYLRQSTDTQYF
many	TRBD1	TRBV6-6	TRBJ2-5	TGTGCCAGCGCCGAAGGGGGCTTCCAAGAGACCCAGTACTTC	CASAEGGFQETQYF
many	TRBD2	TRBV10-3	TRBJ2-3	TGTGCCATCAGTAGAGCGGGGTCTAGCACAGATACGCAGTATTTT	CAISRAGSSTDTQYF
few	.	TRBV12-3/TRBV12-4	TRBJ2-4	TGTGCCAGCGCCCTAGAGCCGGGGGTGGGTAACATTCAGTACTTC	CASALEPGVGNIQYF
.	.	TRBV12-3/TRBV12-4	TRBJ2-2	TGTGCCAGCAGTTTATTCTCTACTTCGAACACCGGGGAGCTGTTTTTT	CASSLFSTSNTGELFF
many	.	TRBV11-2	TRBJ1-4	TGTGCCAGCAGCTTTTCGTCTTCTGGGGAAAAACTGTTTTTT	CASSFSSSGEKLFF
many	.	TRBV6-2/TRBV6-3	TRBJ2-5	TGTGCCAGCAGTTACTTTGACAGCAGCGTCCAGTACTTC	CASSYFDSSVQYF
many	TRBD2	TRBV9	TRBJ2-5	TGTGCCAGCAGCGTAGGTGCGGGGGAAGAGACCCAGTACTTC	CASSVGAGEETQYF